The rows below give T cell receptor beta chains drawn from one sample of a study of cytomegalovirus exposure and HLA in healthy donors. Sequencing was performed with immunoSEQ multiplex PCR; in TCRdb, only in-frame clones are kept and a portion is missing. This sample carries roughly 170,000 clones, roughly four fifths of them seen once, and the ten largest clones take around 2.6%. The specimen was PBMCs. The receptors originated from a female donor in good health and CMV-seronegative. The conserved cysteine and the conserved F or W are not part of the CDR3 here. A D gene is named only where the DNA matches it firmly.

len	d_gene	v_gene	j_gene	CDR3aa
14	-	TRBV5-1	TRBJ2-2	ASSLVGGGDAGELF
13	-	TRBV7-9	TRBJ1-2	ASSSGKAAAYGYT
14	-	TRBV7-9	TRBJ1-4	ASSQVGQAGNEKLF
13	TRBD1	TRBV10-3	TRBJ2-7	AISESRDRVHEQY
14	-	TRBV21-1	-	ATDCMTSGASYEQY
11	-	TRBV5-6	TRBJ2-7	ASRDREGREQY
12	-	TRBV5-1	TRBJ2-1	ASSLVPLDNEQF
11	-	TRBV2	TRBJ2-2	ASSDREAGELF
13	-	TRBV7-3	TRBJ1-1	ASSLKGGGDTEAF
12	TRBD2	TRBV30	TRBJ2-5	AWREWTSQETQY
11	-	TRBV7-9	TRBJ2-7	ASSLVEVGEQY
14	-	TRBV4-3	TRBJ2-2	ASSQDPHRPTGELF
13	TRBD1	TRBV5-4	TRBJ2-5	ASSLDDRVGKTQY
14	-	TRBV18	TRBJ2-6	ASSPVGSSGANVLT
15	-	TRBV4-3	TRBJ2-7	ASSPTIPLAGGTKQY
14	-	TRBV9	TRBJ2-3	ASSVDSSPGTDTQY
12	-	TRBV5-1	TRBJ2-5	ASSLWPGQETQY
12	-	TRBV14	-	ASSQVGASYEQY
11	TRBD1	TRBV11-1	TRBJ1-2	ASSPQGPYGYT
9	-	TRBV28	TRBJ2-7	ASSDSYEQY
13	-	TRBV19	TRBJ2-5	ASSIDQGVQETQY
11	TRBD1	TRBV28	TRBJ1-2	ASRSDRVRGYT
12	TRBD1	TRBV5-6	TRBJ2-7	ASSDSGQVNEQY
12	-	TRBV4-2	TRBJ1-1	ASSQGRENTEAF
12	TRBD1	TRBV7-9	TRBJ1-4	ASSFDREREKLF
14	TRBD1	TRBV28	TRBJ2-7	ASRIMTGTGSYEQY
14	TRBD2	TRBV7-3	TRBJ2-3	ASSLMGLGGEDTQY
12	TRBD1	TRBV18	TRBJ1-2	ASSEDRGTYGYT
11	-	TRBV7-2	TRBJ2-5	ASSSDRQETQY
12	TRBD1	TRBV19	TRBJ1-5	ASSMDRWNQPQH
13	TRBD2	TRBV7-3	TRBJ2-7	ASSLTSTSGTEQY
11	TRBD1	TRBV5-4	TRBJ2-7	ASSVDRAYEQY
14	-	TRBV11-1	TRBJ2-5	ASSLAPGVTQETQY
13	TRBD1	TRBV7-2	TRBJ2-4	ASSIDRAMGNIQY
14	-	TRBV5-1	TRBJ2-1	ASSLKGLRGLNEQF
13	-	TRBV4-3	TRBJ2-2	ASSQDSPHTGELF
14	TRBD2	TRBV6-6	TRBJ2-3	ASSSEAGGHTDTQY
13	TRBD1	TRBV6-5	TRBJ1-4	ASSYSDRVTEKLF
13	TRBD2	TRBV10-3	TRBJ2-2	AISRTSGGNGELF
17	TRBD2	TRBV27	TRBJ2-2	ASSPQGLAGGSNIGELF
11	-	TRBV6-5	TRBJ1-5	ASSEGRRQPQH
13	TRBD1	TRBV2	TRBJ2-7	ASRAPGQVTYEQY
13	-	TRBV15	TRBJ1-4	ATSSRAGQNEKLF
14	TRBD2	TRBV4-2	TRBJ2-1	ASSLSGGEAYNEQF
14	TRBD1	TRBV28	TRBJ2-4	ASSLSGTGTQNSQY
14	TRBD1	TRBV7-8	TRBJ1-3	ASSQRSTGRTDTIY
14	-	TRBV4-1	TRBJ1-1	ASSQRDDSLGTEAF
11	-	TRBV9	TRBJ2-2	ASSVTGPGELF
11	-	TRBV9	TRBJ2-5	ASSVASQETQY
11	TRBD1	TRBV27	TRBJ1-1	ASSRDRNTEAF
13	TRBD1	TRBV7-9	TRBJ2-7	ASSLTGTGNYEQY
12	-	TRBV6-1	TRBJ2-3	ASNRFGSSDTQY
11	-	TRBV27	TRBJ2-5	ASRLTGRGTQY
12	-	TRBV5-1	TRBJ2-2	ASSLDLVGGELF
14	TRBD2	TRBV4-3	TRBJ2-1	ASSPSGRGGGDEQF